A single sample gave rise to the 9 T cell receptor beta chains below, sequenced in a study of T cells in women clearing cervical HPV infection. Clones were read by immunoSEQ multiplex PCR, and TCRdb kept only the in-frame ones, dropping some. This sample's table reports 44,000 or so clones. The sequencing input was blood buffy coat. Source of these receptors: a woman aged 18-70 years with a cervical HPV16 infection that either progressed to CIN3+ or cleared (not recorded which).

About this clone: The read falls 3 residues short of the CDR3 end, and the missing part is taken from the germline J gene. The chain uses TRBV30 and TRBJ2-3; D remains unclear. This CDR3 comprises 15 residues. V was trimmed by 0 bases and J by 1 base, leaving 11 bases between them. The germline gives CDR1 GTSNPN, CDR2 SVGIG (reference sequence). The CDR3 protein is CAWSVGQKGTDTQYF. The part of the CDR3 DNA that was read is TGTGCCTGGAGTGTAGGTCAAAAGGGCACAGATACG.

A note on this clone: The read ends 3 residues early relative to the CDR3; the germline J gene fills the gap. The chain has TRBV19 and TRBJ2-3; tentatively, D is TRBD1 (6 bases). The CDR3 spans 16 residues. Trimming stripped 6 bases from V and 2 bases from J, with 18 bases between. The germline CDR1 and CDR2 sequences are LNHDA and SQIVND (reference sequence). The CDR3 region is CASSQNRDIYTDTQYF. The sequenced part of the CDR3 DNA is TGTGCCAGTAGCCAAAACCGGGACATTTACACAGATACG.

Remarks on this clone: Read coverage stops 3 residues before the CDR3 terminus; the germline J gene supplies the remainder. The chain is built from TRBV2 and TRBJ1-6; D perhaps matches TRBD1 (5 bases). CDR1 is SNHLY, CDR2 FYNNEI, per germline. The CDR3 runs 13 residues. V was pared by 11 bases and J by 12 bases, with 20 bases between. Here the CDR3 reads CADGSREGLPLHF. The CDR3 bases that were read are TGTGCCGACGGCTCCAGGGAAGGCCTACCC.

CDR3 residues: CASSLSLGGGRGELFF. The sequenced CDR3 bases are TGTGCCAGCAGCTTATCTCTTGGCGGGGGAAGAGGGGAG. V and J are TRBV7-3 and TRBJ2-2; 7 bases are shared with TRBD2. The read is 3 residues too short to cover the CDR3 end, so that end is filled in from the germline J gene. The CDR3 runs to 16 residues. J was trimmed by 8 bases and V by 2 bases; bases with no gene match: 11. The germline gives CDR1 SGHTA, CDR2 FQGTGA.

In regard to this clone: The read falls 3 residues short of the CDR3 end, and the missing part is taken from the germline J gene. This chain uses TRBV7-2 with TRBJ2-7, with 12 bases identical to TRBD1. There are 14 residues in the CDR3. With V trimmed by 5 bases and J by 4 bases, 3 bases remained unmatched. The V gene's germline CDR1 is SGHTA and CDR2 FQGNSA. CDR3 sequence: CASSRDRGPYEQYF. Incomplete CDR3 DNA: TGTGCCAGCAGCCGGGACAGGGGGCCGTACGAG.

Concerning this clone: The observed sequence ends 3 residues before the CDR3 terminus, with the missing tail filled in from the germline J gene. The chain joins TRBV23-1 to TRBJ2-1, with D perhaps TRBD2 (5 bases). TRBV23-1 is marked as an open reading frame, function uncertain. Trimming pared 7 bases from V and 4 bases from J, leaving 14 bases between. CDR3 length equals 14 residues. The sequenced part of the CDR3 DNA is TGCGCCAGCACCCGAGCGGCAGATTACAATGAG. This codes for CASTRAADYNE. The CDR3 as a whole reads CASTRAADYNEQFF.

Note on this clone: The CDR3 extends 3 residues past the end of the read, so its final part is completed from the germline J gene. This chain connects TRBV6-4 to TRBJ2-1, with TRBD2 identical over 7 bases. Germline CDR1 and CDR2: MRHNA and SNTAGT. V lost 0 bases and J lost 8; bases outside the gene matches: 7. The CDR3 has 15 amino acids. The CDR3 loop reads CASSDSGGAGDEQFF. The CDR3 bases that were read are TGTGCCAGCAGTGACTCGGGCGGGGCGGGGGATGAG.

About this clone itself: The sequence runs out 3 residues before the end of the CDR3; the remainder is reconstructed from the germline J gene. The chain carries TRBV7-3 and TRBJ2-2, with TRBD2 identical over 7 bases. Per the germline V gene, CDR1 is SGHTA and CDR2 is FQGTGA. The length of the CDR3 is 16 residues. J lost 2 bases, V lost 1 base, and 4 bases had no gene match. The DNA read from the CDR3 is TGTGCCAGCAGCTTAAACGCGGGGGTTAACACCGGGGAG. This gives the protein CASSLNAGVNTGE. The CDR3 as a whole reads CASSLNAGVNTGELFF.

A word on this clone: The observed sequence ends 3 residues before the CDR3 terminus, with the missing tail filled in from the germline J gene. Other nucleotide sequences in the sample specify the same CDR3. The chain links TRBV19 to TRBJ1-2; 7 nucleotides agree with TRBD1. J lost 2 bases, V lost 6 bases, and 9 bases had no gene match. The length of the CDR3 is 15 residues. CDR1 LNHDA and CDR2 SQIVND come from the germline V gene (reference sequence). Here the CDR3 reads CASRTDREKNYGYTF. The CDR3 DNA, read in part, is TGTGCCAGTAGGACAGACAGGGAAAAGAACTATGGC. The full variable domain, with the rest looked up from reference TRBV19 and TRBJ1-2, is DGGITQSPKYLFRKEGQNVTLSCEQNLNHDAMYWYRQDPGQGLRLIYYSQIVNDFQKGDIAEGYSVSREKKESFPLTVTSAQKNPTAFYLCASRTDREKNYGYTFGSGTRLTVV.